This T cell receptor beta chain was recovered during a study of blood T cell repertoires in COVID-19. Study-wide background: There were acute and convalescent COVID-19 samples, and they came from the United States, Italy and Spain. PBMCs, B-cell-depleted T cells, or T cells provided the cDNA or gDNA that made up the material.

Methods used by the authors: Amplified reference gene primers provided the basis for estimating nucleated cell counts. Method: immunoSEQ multiplex PCR; TCRdb's copy keeps in-frame clones and lacks some. The V and J calls and clone size were taken over from that table, and D and trimming were inferred from the DNA. The sample has 200,000 to 250,000 clones; less than 85% are singletons. The germline CDR1 and CDR2 sequences are SNHLY and FYNNEI. Trimming stripped 5 bases from V and 8 bases from J, with 18 bases between. This CDR3 has 15 amino acids. The receptor comes from a woman older than 75 with COVID-19, enrolled during active disease. This chain links TRBV2 with TRBJ1-4, with TRBD1 as a possible D gene (5 bases). The sequenced material came from peripheral blood. This CDR3 reads CASSTRDGGREKLFF. The CDR3 nucleotides are TGTGCCAGCAGTACCCGGGACGGGGGGAGAGAAAAACTGTTTTTT.